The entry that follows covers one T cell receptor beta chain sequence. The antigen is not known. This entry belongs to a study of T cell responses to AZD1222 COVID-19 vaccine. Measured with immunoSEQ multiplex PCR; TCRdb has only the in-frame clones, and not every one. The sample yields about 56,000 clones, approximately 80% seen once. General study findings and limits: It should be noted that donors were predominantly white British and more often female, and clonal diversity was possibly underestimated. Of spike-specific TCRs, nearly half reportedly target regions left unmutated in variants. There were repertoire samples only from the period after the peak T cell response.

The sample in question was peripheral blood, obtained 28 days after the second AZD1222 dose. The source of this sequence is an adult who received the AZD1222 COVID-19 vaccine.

The CDR3 sequence: CASSLRIAAYQETQYF. The CDR3 DNA sequence: TGCGCCAGCAGCTTGAGAATAGCGGCGTACCAAGAGACCCAGTACTTC. The rearrangement uses TRBV5-1 and TRBJ2-5, with D possibly TRBD2 on 6 matching bases. V lost 1 base and J 0 bases, leaving 13 bases between the germline ends. The CDR3 is 16 residues long. The germline V gene has CDR1 SGHRS and CDR2 YFSETQ.